These T cell receptor beta chains were read from a single sample in a study of shared clonotypes between healthy human individuals. Only in-frame clones appear in the TCRdb table, and some are missing; sequencing was by immunoSEQ multiplex PCR. There are about 490,000 clones in the sample; around 78% occur only once, and 10% to 15% lies in the top ten. The source material was PBMCs. These receptors were taken from a woman aged 40 to 55 in good health. Some clones in this sample may be carry-over from other donors' samples. Each CDR3 is given with its conserved first and last residue. Each record gives: V gene, clone size, CDR3 length, D gene, J gene, CDR3 DNA, CDR3 protein. D genes are given only for firm matches. A clone size is listed for some rows: how often the clone was seen (once, few, many), or a class if it is expanded.

V gene: TRBV28
clone size: NA
CDR3 length: 15
D gene: TRBD1
J gene: TRBJ1-3
CDR3 DNA: TGTGCCAGCAGTCCAGGGGGCGACTCTGGAAACACCATATATTTT
CDR3 protein: CASSPGGDSGNTIYF

V gene: TRBV2
clone size: NA
CDR3 length: 14
D gene: NA
J gene: TRBJ2-7
CDR3 DNA: TGTGCCAGCAGTGTGGGAACAGGCTTCTACGAGCAGTACTTC
CDR3 protein: CASSVGTGFYEQYF

V gene: TRBV9
clone size: NA
CDR3 length: 12
D gene: NA
J gene: TRBJ1-3
CDR3 DNA: TGTGCCAGCAGCGAAGGTGGAAACACCATATATTTT
CDR3 protein: CASSEGGNTIYF

V gene: TRBV11-2
clone size: NA
CDR3 length: 14
D gene: NA
J gene: TRBJ2-2
CDR3 DNA: TGTGCCAGCAGCTTAATCACTAGGGCCGGGGAGCTGTTTTTT
CDR3 protein: CASSLITRAGELFF

V gene: TRBV7-2
clone size: NA
CDR3 length: 15
D gene: TRBD2
J gene: TRBJ2-7
CDR3 DNA: TGTGCCAGCAGCTTAGCGGTGGCGGGAGGGGGCGAGCAGTACTTC
CDR3 protein: CASSLAVAGGGEQYF

V gene: TRBV7-6
clone size: NA
CDR3 length: 16
D gene: NA
J gene: TRBJ1-1
CDR3 DNA: TGTGCCAGCAGCTCCAATCCCAAGGGAAGCAGAATTGAAGCTTTCTTT
CDR3 protein: CASSSNPKGSRIEAFF

V gene: TRBV7-2
clone size: NA
CDR3 length: 14
D gene: TRBD2
J gene: TRBJ2-7
CDR3 DNA: TGTGCCAGCAGACCTAGCGGGAGCTCCTACGAGCAGTACTTC
CDR3 protein: CASRPSGSSYEQYF

V gene: TRBV2
clone size: NA
CDR3 length: 14
D gene: NA
J gene: TRBJ2-2
CDR3 DNA: TGTGCCAGCAGTAGCTGGGATAAGGACGGGGAGCTGTTTTTT
CDR3 protein: CASSSWDKDGELFF

V gene: TRBV11-2
clone size: few
CDR3 length: 18
D gene: TRBD1
J gene: TRBJ1-5
CDR3 DNA: TGTGCCAGCAGCTTAGTCGGAAGGGAGGACAGGCTCAATCAGCCCCAGCATTTT
CDR3 protein: CASSLVGREDRLNQPQHF

V gene: TRBV11-3
clone size: NA
CDR3 length: 16
D gene: NA
J gene: TRBJ2-2
CDR3 DNA: TGTGCCAGCAGCTTAGAAGGGACCCTGAACACCGGGGAGCTGTTTTTT
CDR3 protein: CASSLEGTLNTGELFF

V gene: TRBV11-3
clone size: once
CDR3 length: 14
D gene: NA
J gene: TRBJ2-1
CDR3 DNA: TGTGCCAGCAGCTTAGTGGATAGGGACAATGAGCAGTTCTTC
CDR3 protein: CASSLVDRDNEQFF

V gene: TRBV6-1
clone size: NA
CDR3 length: 15
D gene: TRBD2
J gene: TRBJ2-5
CDR3 DNA: TGTGCCAGCACCCCGCTAGCGGGAGATCGAGAGACCCAGTACTTC
CDR3 protein: CASTPLAGDRETQYF

V gene: TRBV27
clone size: NA
CDR3 length: 15
D gene: NA
J gene: TRBJ2-7
CDR3 DNA: TGTGCCAGCGCCCAAATGGCCGGGCCCGAGGGCGAGCAGTACTTC
CDR3 protein: CASAQMAGPEGEQYF

V gene: TRBV5-8
clone size: NA
CDR3 length: 15
D gene: NA
J gene: TRBJ2-2
CDR3 DNA: TGTGCCAGCAGCTTGTACCTCATGCACACCGGGGAGCTGTTTTTT
CDR3 protein: CASSLYLMHTGELFF

V gene: TRBV29-1
clone size: NA
CDR3 length: 13
D gene: TRBD2
J gene: TRBJ2-7
CDR3 DNA: TGCAGCGCCTTAGCGGGAGTTGCCTACGAGCAGTACTTC
CDR3 protein: CSALAGVAYEQYF

V gene: TRBV2
clone size: NA
CDR3 length: 12
D gene: NA
J gene: TRBJ2-3
CDR3 DNA: TGTGCCAGCACCCTTAACACAGATACGCAGTATTTT
CDR3 protein: CASTLNTDTQYF

V gene: TRBV27
clone size: once
CDR3 length: 15
D gene: NA
J gene: TRBJ2-2
CDR3 DNA: TGTGCCAGCAGTTTCTCCCGGGACCTGGGTGGGGAGCTGTTTTTT
CDR3 protein: CASSFSRDLGGELFF

V gene: TRBV30
clone size: many
CDR3 length: 12
D gene: NA
J gene: TRBJ1-2
CDR3 DNA: TGTGCCTGGGAGCAGGGCCGCTCGAGCTACACCTTC
CDR3 protein: CAWEQGRSSYTF

V gene: TRBV18
clone size: few
CDR3 length: 13
D gene: NA
J gene: TRBJ2-7
CDR3 DNA: TGTGCCAGCTCCATGGGCCGGGGTGACGAGCAGTACTTC
CDR3 protein: CASSMGRGDEQYF

V gene: TRBV28
clone size: NA
CDR3 length: 13
D gene: NA
J gene: TRBJ1-1
CDR3 DNA: TGTGCCAGCTACAGGGCGTGGAGCACTGAAGCTTTCTTT
CDR3 protein: CASYRAWSTEAFF

V gene: TRBV4-2
clone size: NA
CDR3 length: 13
D gene: NA
J gene: TRBJ2-1
CDR3 DNA: TGTGCCAGCAGCCAGGGAATGGGTGGTGAGCAGTTCTTC
CDR3 protein: CASSQGMGGEQFF

V gene: TRBV7-2
clone size: NA
CDR3 length: 15
D gene: NA
J gene: TRBJ1-2
CDR3 DNA: TGTGCCAGCAGCTTAGGGGGGCAGGCCAGCTATGGCTACACCTTC
CDR3 protein: CASSLGGQASYGYTF

V gene: TRBV6-5
clone size: NA
CDR3 length: 14
D gene: NA
J gene: TRBJ1-2
CDR3 DNA: TGTGCCAGCAGTTACTTGTCGCGAGGACATGGCTACACCTTC
CDR3 protein: CASSYLSRGHGYTF

V gene: TRBV9
clone size: NA
CDR3 length: 18
D gene: TRBD2
J gene: TRBJ2-5
CDR3 DNA: TGTGCCAGCAGCGTAGGAGAGGGGGGGACTAGCGGGCAAGAGACCCAGTACTTC
CDR3 protein: CASSVGEGGTSGQETQYF

V gene: TRBV29-1
clone size: NA
CDR3 length: 14
D gene: NA
J gene: TRBJ1-1
CDR3 DNA: TGCAGCGTATCAAAGGGGACGGCGAACACTGAAGCTTTCTTT
CDR3 protein: CSVSKGTANTEAFF

V gene: TRBV7-3
clone size: NA
CDR3 length: 14
D gene: NA
J gene: TRBJ2-1
CDR3 DNA: TGTGCCAGCAGCTTAAATTCCGCGAGCAATGAGCAGTTCTTC
CDR3 protein: CASSLNSASNEQFF

V gene: TRBV6-1
clone size: NA
CDR3 length: 18
D gene: TRBD2
J gene: TRBJ2-1
CDR3 DNA: TGTGCCAGCAGTGAAGAGCTCCTAGCGGGAGACCAAACCAGAACCCGGTTCTTC
CDR3 protein: CASSEELLAGDQTRTRFF

V gene: TRBV18
clone size: NA
CDR3 length: 14
D gene: NA
J gene: TRBJ2-7
CDR3 DNA: TGTGCCAGCTCCTCCTTGGACAACTTCTACGAGCAGTACTTC
CDR3 protein: CASSSLDNFYEQYF

V gene: TRBV7-9
clone size: NA
CDR3 length: 15
D gene: NA
J gene: TRBJ2-3
CDR3 DNA: TGTGCCAGCAGCTTCGGCGCCAACCCACCAGATACGCAGTATTTT
CDR3 protein: CASSFGANPPDTQYF

V gene: TRBV28
clone size: NA
CDR3 length: 16
D gene: TRBD2
J gene: TRBJ2-1
CDR3 DNA: TGTGCCAGCAGGGACCCCGCGGCCGCGGGGGACAATGAGCAGTTCTTC
CDR3 protein: CASRDPAAAGDNEQFF

V gene: TRBV19
clone size: few
CDR3 length: 16
D gene: NA
J gene: TRBJ1-5
CDR3 DNA: TGTGCCAGTACTCAAATGGATAGGGGTGGGAATCAGCCCCAGCATTTT
CDR3 protein: CASTQMDRGGNQPQHF

V gene: TRBV7-3
clone size: NA
CDR3 length: 17
D gene: TRBD1
J gene: TRBJ2-1
CDR3 DNA: TGTGCCAGCAGCCCTAGCCTCGGGACAGGGCTGTCCGATGAGCAGTTCTTC
CDR3 protein: CASSPSLGTGLSDEQFF

V gene: TRBV2
clone size: NA
CDR3 length: 14
D gene: NA
J gene: TRBJ1-1
CDR3 DNA: TGTGCCAGCAGTGAAGGGGTCATGAACACTGAAGCTTTCTTT
CDR3 protein: CASSEGVMNTEAFF

V gene: TRBV10-2
clone size: NA
CDR3 length: 14
D gene: NA
J gene: TRBJ2-7
CDR3 DNA: TGCGCCAGCAGACCCCTGCGGTACTCCTACGAGCAGTACTTC
CDR3 protein: CASRPLRYSYEQYF

V gene: TRBV25-1
clone size: once
CDR3 length: 16
D gene: TRBD1
J gene: TRBJ1-5
CDR3 DNA: TGTGCCAGCAGTGGTTTGACAGGGCCTGGCAATCAGCCCCAGCATTTT
CDR3 protein: CASSGLTGPGNQPQHF

V gene: TRBV28
clone size: NA
CDR3 length: 16
D gene: NA
J gene: TRBJ1-5
CDR3 DNA: TGTGCCAGCAGTGGCCTGGGACTGAATAGCAATCAGCCCCAGCATTTT
CDR3 protein: CASSGLGLNSNQPQHF

V gene: TRBV18
clone size: NA
CDR3 length: 14
D gene: NA
J gene: TRBJ1-5
CDR3 DNA: TGTGCCAGCTCACCAGGGCAGGGCCATCAGCCCCAGCATTTT
CDR3 protein: CASSPGQGHQPQHF

V gene: TRBV4-3
clone size: NA
CDR3 length: 18
D gene: TRBD2
J gene: TRBJ2-3
CDR3 DNA: TGCGCCAGCAGCCAAGTAGGGCGCGGGAGGGCCGGCACAGATACGCAGTATTTT
CDR3 protein: CASSQVGRGRAGTDTQYF

V gene: TRBV7-2
clone size: NA
CDR3 length: 13
D gene: NA
J gene: TRBJ1-1
CDR3 DNA: TGTGCCAGCAGCCGACACTGGAACACTGAAGCTTTCTTT
CDR3 protein: CASSRHWNTEAFF

V gene: TRBV30
clone size: few
CDR3 length: 16
D gene: TRBD1
J gene: TRBJ2-7
CDR3 DNA: TGTGCCTGGAGTCCTAACCGTTGGACAGGGACCTACGAGCAGTACTTC
CDR3 protein: CAWSPNRWTGTYEQYF

V gene: TRBV4-3
clone size: NA
CDR3 length: 17
D gene: TRBD2
J gene: TRBJ2-1
CDR3 DNA: TGCGCCAGCAGCCCCGGGACTAGCGGGACCTTTTGGAATGAGCAGTTCTTC
CDR3 protein: CASSPGTSGTFWNEQFF

V gene: TRBV30
clone size: few
CDR3 length: 15
D gene: TRBD2
J gene: TRBJ2-1
CDR3 DNA: TGTGCCTGGAGGAGGGCGTTAGCGGGAGTTAGTGAGCAGTTCTTC
CDR3 protein: CAWRRALAGVSEQFF

V gene: TRBV2
clone size: NA
CDR3 length: 14
D gene: NA
J gene: TRBJ2-4
CDR3 DNA: TGTGCCAGCAGTTCACAGGGCCCGGAAAACATTCAGTACTTC
CDR3 protein: CASSSQGPENIQYF

V gene: TRBV9
clone size: NA
CDR3 length: 16
D gene: TRBD1
J gene: TRBJ1-2
CDR3 DNA: TGTGCCAGCAGCTTAACCCGGGACAGAACGGGACATGGCTACACCTTC
CDR3 protein: CASSLTRDRTGHGYTF